This T cell receptor beta chain was recorded in a study of CD8+CD57+ T cells in acquired aplastic anemia. Overall study results and limits: Roughly 31 was the count of CD8+ CDR3 sequences that patients shared with controls. CD8+ Simpson's diversity in patients was not significantly different from that in controls.

Patients who underwent sequencing had shown CD8+CD57+ cell expansion by flow cytometry. Severe acquired aplastic anemia affected all patients. No therapy was given to patients before blood sampling. CDR1 SQVTM and CDR2 ANQGSEA come from the germline V gene. This CDR3 comprises 12 residues. V was clipped by 7 bases and J by 5 bases; unmatched bases: 4. Genomic DNA acted as the template from which TCR beta VDJ combination and CDR3 sequence profiling were carried out. Using its own MiXCR run on the reads, TCRdb lists one record per CDR3 protein. The sample comprises 150,000 to 200,000 distinct CDR3 sequences, roughly half of which are singletons, and about 2.9% rests with the top ten. This clonotype was seen at least ten times. Its target is not known.

The TCR sequence derives from a human donor with aplastic anemia. Sequencing was performed on sorted CD4+, CD8+, or CD8+CD57+ T cells (not recorded which) from PBMCs. V gene TRBV29-1 combines with J gene TRBJ2-5, with TRBD2 matching over 10 bases. CDR3 region: CSESSGSETQYF. The CDR3 DNA reads as TGCAGCGAATCTAGCGGGAGTGAGACCCAGTACTTC.